Reported below is one T cell receptor beta chain. Its target antigen remains unknown. Per-nucleotide qualities are absent, and no much larger clonotype sits a single base away. Naive CD8 T cell libraries were made from approximately 20,000 to 1,000,000 sorted cells using 10%, 30% or 50% of purified RNA. Naive CD8 T cells were FACS-sorted as CD8+CD4-CCR7+CD45RA+ on a BD FACSAria II into RLT Plus buffer. Around 11 TCR copies' worth of Jurkat RNA were spiked into roughly 20,000-1,000,000 naive CD8 T cell samples to test detection sensitivity. CD8 T cells were enriched using RosetteSep CD8+ T Cell Enrichment Cocktail and Ficoll-Paque, and the enriched cells then underwent ACK red cell lysis. This sample was included in a study of molecular identifiers for immune sequencing clone quantification listed by TCRdb under 2018. At the level of the whole study: In a replicate experiment, RNA from approximately 22,000 or 94,000 naive CD8 T cells was split into five aliquots, four of which were sequenced. This methods study used CD8 T cells to benchmark TCR RNA copy counting and molecular-identifier clustering-based TCR repertoire sequencing (MIDCIRS).

At the junction V is shortened by 0 bases and J by 2 bases; bases outside the gene matches: 11. The CDR3 contains 18 residues, cysteine and phenylalanine counted. This entry keeps only the CDR3 DNA: 54 bases, framed from base 1. Taken from the germline V gene, the CDR1 and CDR2 loops are LGHNA and YSLEER. Findings and caveats that apply to the study as a whole: Spiked-in Jurkat TCR RNA equal to a single cell's worth was reported to be detectable even within one million naive CD8 T cells. The sizes of highly expanded clones could end up underestimated when identical TCR molecules share a barcode. Clones above 20 RNA copies held over 99% of molecules in CMV-specific effector cells but under 1% in naive cells. When barcode sub-clustering was not used, chimeric consensus sequences inflated TCR diversity, with chimeras reaching as high as 47%. About three recovered TCR RNA copies per cell were obtained by modeling, versus roughly 10 by digital PCR, implying a capture efficiency of 25% to 30%. The naive libraries included spiked-in Jurkat TCR RNA (around 9 copies' worth), and this RNA is not part of the donor repertoire.

The method was PCR. The sequencing machine was an Illumina HiSeq 4000. Bulk TCR libraries were generated as previously described, with the TCR primers listed in Table S5 used. Purification of total RNA was performed with the Qiagen AllPrep DNA/RNA kit. Before any analysis, reads coming from multiple sequencing runs of the same library were combined into one pool. For the original study's pipeline: Reads were retained only if an exact TCR constant sequence was present, and the retained reads were trimmed to 150 nt and grouped according to their 12-nt molecular barcodes. Reads inside each barcode group were sub-clustered using a 15% Levenshtein threshold, and a quality-weighted consensus sequence was constructed for each RNA molecule. Non-functional sequences were excluded, and lower-count sequences lying one edit away from another sequence were also excluded. On the basis of fitting two negative binomial distributions, barcode sub-clusters with fewer than 20% of the maximum read count were discarded. Starting from the raw public reads, TCRdb applied fastp trimming at Q25, assembled clones with MiXCR and retained in-frame beta chains. Under each unique CDR3 protein, matching rows form one entry showing the most common genes and DNA. The V and J calls were determined by TCRdb, not by the authors. This sample comprises about 510,000 distinct CDR3 sequences, around 21% of them detected only once. About 0.84% of the sample is in the top ten clones.

This receptor was identified in a human donor in good health. Some libraries in this study had Jurkat cell RNA spiked in. The rearranged chain carries TRBV4-3 and TRBJ2-7; 9 bases in between match TRBD2. Sequencing was carried out using naive CD8+ T cells from blood, with Jurkat cell RNA spiked in. The sample's cell subset or site label is to be understood as: FACS-sorted CD8+CD4-CCR7+CD45RA+ naive T cells. The CDR3 reads CASSQDGPASGTTYEQYF. The nucleotides are TGCGCCAGCAGCCAAGATGGTCCGGCTAGCGGGACAACCTACGAGCAGTACTTC.